The entry below gives a single TCR beta chain sequence along with its context. What it binds is not known. This sample stems from a study of CD8 T cells in ankylosing spondylitis. Germline CDR1 is SGHAT and CDR2 is FQNNGV. The V end lost 1 base, the J end lost 4 bases, and 7 bases lay between the germline ends. The CDR3 contains 13 residues. Study-wide findings and caveats: The study looked at matched synovial fluid samples from ankylosing spondylitis patients. Disease-linked clones were reported to be significantly enriched there.

TCRdb reprocessed the 5' RACE reads via MiXCR and lists one record per CDR3 protein. This sample has some 46,000 distinct CDR3 sequences, with roughly 11% found just once. This chain joins TRBV11-2 and TRBJ1-2; weak D call: TRBD1 (6 bases). The TCR was taken from a male donor with ankylosing spondylitis or in good health (not recorded which). Specimen: blood, either unsorted or a sorted T cell fraction (not recorded which). CDR3 residues: CASSLGRGYGYTF. The CDR3 DNA follows: TGTGCCAGCAGCTTAGGCAGGGGCTATGGCTACACCTTC.